This T cell receptor (beta chain) was found in a study of T cells in Graves' hyperthyroidism and ophthalmopathy. Findings and caveats of the study: Most clonotypes that expanded in the thyroid above 0.001 also showed up in blood.

At least 3 on the Clinical Activity Score was recorded for ophthalmopathy patients, who also had NOSPECS grade at least 4 and duration under 3 months. Amplification of TCR beta CDR3 regions used RNA as the template. The HTBI primer set drove a first-round RT-PCR of the TCR CDR3. TCRdb fed the multiplex PCR reads into MiXCR, producing one record per CDR3 protein. The sample includes around 600,000 distinct CDR3 sequences, about a sixth seen only once; the top ten take 2.5% to 4%. This clonotype was found a few times. What it recognizes is unknown. This CDR3 has 12 residues. Germline CDR1 SQVTM, CDR2 ANQGSEA.

Sequenced sample: blood. The chain combines TRBV29-1 with TRBJ2-6; D remains ambiguous. The clonotype comes from a woman between 35 and 50 years old with Graves' ophthalmopathy. The CDR3 DNA sequence: TGCACCGCCTCCTCTGGGGCCAACGTCCTGACTTTC. The encoded protein is CTASSGANVLTF.